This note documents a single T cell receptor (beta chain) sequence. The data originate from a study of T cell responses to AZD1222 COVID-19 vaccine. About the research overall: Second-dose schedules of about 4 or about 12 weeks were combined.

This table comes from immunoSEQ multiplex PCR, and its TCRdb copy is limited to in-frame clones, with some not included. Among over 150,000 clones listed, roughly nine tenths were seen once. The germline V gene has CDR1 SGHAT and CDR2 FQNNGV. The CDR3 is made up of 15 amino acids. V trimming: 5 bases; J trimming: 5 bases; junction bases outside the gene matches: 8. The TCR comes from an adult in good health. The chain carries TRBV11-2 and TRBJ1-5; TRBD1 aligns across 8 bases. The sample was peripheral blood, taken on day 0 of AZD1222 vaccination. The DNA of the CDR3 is TGTGCCAGCAGCAAGTCAACAGGGGGTCATCAGCCCCAGCATTTT. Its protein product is CASSKSTGGHQPQHF.